This T cell receptor beta chain emerged from a study of blood T cell repertoires in COVID-19. TCRdb keeps only in-frame clones here, not all; method: immunoSEQ multiplex PCR. This table holds around 19,000 clones, 75% to 95% found once. CDR3 length: 15 residues. Germline-derived CDR1 and CDR2 are GTSNPN and SVGIG (reference sequence). V shed 1 base, J shed 4 bases, and the junction held 4 bases outside the gene matches. The chain has TRBV30 and TRBJ2-2; 9 nucleotides line up with TRBD2. The material sequenced was peripheral blood. The receptor was derived from a human donor in a cohort sampled during active COVID-19. CDR3: CAWSGVAGATGELFF. The CDR3 DNA reads TGTGCCTGGAGTGGGGTAGCGGGGGCCACCGGGGAGCTGTTTTTT.